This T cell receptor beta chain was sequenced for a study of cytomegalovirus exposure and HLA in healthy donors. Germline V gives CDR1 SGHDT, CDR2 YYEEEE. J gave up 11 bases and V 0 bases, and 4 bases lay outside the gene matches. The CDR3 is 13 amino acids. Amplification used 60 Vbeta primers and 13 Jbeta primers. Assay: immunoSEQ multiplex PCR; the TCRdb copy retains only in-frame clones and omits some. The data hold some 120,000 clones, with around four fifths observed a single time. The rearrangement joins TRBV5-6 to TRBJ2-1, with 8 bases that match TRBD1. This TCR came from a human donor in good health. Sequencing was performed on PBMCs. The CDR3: CASSLGQGTKQFF. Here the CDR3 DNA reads TGTGCCAGCAGCTTGGGACAGGGGACCAAGCAGTTCTTC. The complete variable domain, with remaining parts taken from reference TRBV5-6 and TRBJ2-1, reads DAGVTQSPTHLIKTRGQQVTLRCSPKSGHDTVSWYQQALGQGPQFIFQYYEEEERQRGNFPDRFSGHQFPNYSSELNVNALLLGDSALYLCASSLGQGTKQFFGPGTRLTVL.